The 11 T cell receptor beta chains below come from one sample, sequenced in a study of regulatory T cells in long-lasting Graves disease. The time point: newly diagnosed GD, antithyroid drugs for less than 3 months. RNA extracted from PBMCs served as the sequencing template. Assembly of TCR beta libraries relied on iRepertoire HTBI primers together with Arm-PCR of CDR3 regions. MiXCR, applied by TCRdb to the multiplex PCR reads, yields one record per CDR3 protein. The data hold some 330,000 distinct CDR3 sequences, with about 12% observed a single time. This same sample was also part of a study on T cells in Graves' hyperthyroidism and ophthalmopathy.

The material was peripheral blood mononuclear cells (PBMCs), obtained at new diagnosis, from a patient treated with antithyroid drugs. The receptors originated from a woman younger than 30 with Graves disease.

This clonotype was observed at least ten times. The rearrangement links TRBV12-3 or TRBV12-4 to TRBJ1-4, with 9 bases matching TRBD1. V shed 3 bases and J 5 bases; nucleotides not matched to a gene: 1. The CDR3 consists of 14 residues. CDR3 sequence (DNA): TGTGCCAGCAGTTTGGGACAGGGAAATGAAAAACTGTTTTTT. Residues: CASSLGQGNEKLFF.

This clonotype was picked up many times. This chain connects TRBV20-1 to TRBJ1-1; D possibly corresponds to TRBD1 (5 bases). This CDR3 is built from 17 residues. V was clipped by 1 base and J by 3 bases, with 21 bases between them. Germline V CDR1 and CDR2: DFQATT, SNEGSKA (reference sequence). For the CDR3, the DNA is TGCAGTGCTAGAGTTACAGAGGGGCCTCGTGGGGACACTGAAGCTTTCTTT. As protein: CSARVTEGPRGDTEAFF.

This clonotype came up many times. V is TRBV5-1 and J is TRBJ1-6; 8 bases line up with TRBD1. Looked up from germline, CDR1 is SGHRS and CDR2 is YFSETQ. The CDR3 runs 15 residues. J gave up 7 bases and V 0 bases, and 3 bases lay outside the gene matches. DNA for the CDR3: TGCGCCAGCAGCTTGGGGACAGGGTCGAATTCACCCCTCCACTTT. Its translation is CASSLGTGSNSPLHF. The whole variable domain, remainder taken from reference TRBV5-1 and TRBJ1-6, is KAGVTQTPRYLIKTRGQQVTLSCSPISGHRSVSWYQQTPGQGLQFLFEYFSETQRNKGNFPGRFSGRQFSNSRSEMNVSTLELGDSALYLCASSLGTGSNSPLHFGNGTRLTVT.

The CDR3 protein is CASSLVISYNSPLHF. The DNA for the CDR3 is TGTGCCAGCAGCTTAGTAATCTCCTATAATTCACCCCTCCACTTT. The J gene is TRBJ1-6, the V gene TRBV11-2; D remains unclear. The V gene lost 1 base and the J gene lost 0 bases, with 4 bases spanning the gap. CDR3 length: 15 amino acids. Per germline, CDR1 SGHAT and CDR2 FQNNGV.

The genes are TRBV4-2 and TRBJ2-2, with D hard to call. Germline V gene sequence: CDR1 LGHNA, CDR2 YNFKEQ. The CDR3 length is 14 residues. Trimming removed 8 bases at V and 6 bases at J, with 16 bases between. CDR3 residues: CASEYFENSGELFF. The CDR3 DNA follows: TGTGCCAGCGAGTATTTTGAGAATTCCGGGGAGCTGTTTTTT.

In its sample, this clonotype was seen many times. CDR3 in amino acids: CSARVSQGLGNQPQHF. In DNA, the CDR3 is TGCAGTGCTAGAGTTTCGCAGGGCCTCGGGAATCAGCCCCAGCATTTT. V gene TRBV20-1 combines with J gene TRBJ1-5; D perhaps matches TRBD1 (5 bases). This CDR3 is 16 amino acids long. V was pared by 1 base and J by 4 bases, with 17 bases between. Germline V gene data show CDR1 as DFQATT and CDR2 as SNEGSKA (reference sequence).

This clonotype was recorded a few times. The rearrangement uses TRBV12-3 or TRBV12-4 and TRBJ1-2, with D perhaps TRBD1 (6 bases). The length of the CDR3 is 16 residues. Trimming took off 2 bases at V and 4 bases at J, with 17 bases between the two ends. This CDR3 is CASSLSGARTVYGYTF. CDR3 nucleotide sequence: TGTGCCAGCAGTTTATCGGGGGCCAGGACAGTCTATGGCTACACCTTC.

This clonotype was seen at least ten times. The rearrangement joins TRBV27 to TRBJ1-6; 9 bases match TRBD1. The CDR3 covers 14 residues. V lost 5 bases, J lost 8 bases, and 4 bases stayed unmatched. The germline V gene has CDR1 MNHEY and CDR2 SMNVEV (reference sequence). CDR3 sequence reads: CASSIGTGYSPLHF. The CDR3 DNA is TGTGCCAGCAGTATCGGGACAGGGTATTCACCCCTCCACTTT.

This clonotype was detected only a few times. CDR3 residues: CASSPPIAPVYSNQPQHF. The CDR3 DNA sequence: TGTGCCAGCTCACCACCGATTGCTCCAGTTTATAGCAATCAGCCCCAGCATTTT. The V gene is TRBV18, the J gene TRBJ1-5; D call uncertain. Trimming shortened V by 0 bases and J by 0 bases, and 15 bases separated the two germline ends. This CDR3 has 18 amino acids. Looked up from germline, CDR1 is KGHSH and CDR2 is LQKENI.

This clonotype appeared many times. J is TRBJ2-2 and V is TRBV7-2, with D maybe TRBD1 (5 bases). Germline values: CDR1 SGHTA, CDR2 FQGNSA. Trimming removed 5 bases from V and 5 bases from J, with 12 bases in between. CDR3 length: 14 amino acids. CDR3 amino acids: CASSTYRGTGELFF. CDR3 in DNA: TGTGCCAGCAGCACCTATAGGGGTACCGGGGAGCTGTTTTTT. The complete variable domain, with remaining parts taken from reference TRBV7-2 and TRBJ2-2, reads GAGVSQSPSNKVTEKGKDVELRCDPISGHTALYWYRQSLGQGLEFLIYFQGNSAPDKSGLPSDRFSAERTGGSVSTLTIQRTQQEDSAVYLCASSTYRGTGELFFGEGSRLTVL.

This clonotype was counted many times. The chain joins TRBV20-1 to TRBJ2-1; the D is unclear. The CDR3 loop spans 14 amino acids. The V and J ends lost 6 bases and 1 base respectively, with 13 bases between them. CDR1 is DFQATT, CDR2 SNEGSKA, per germline (reference sequence). Here the CDR3 reads CSAPSVGSYNEQFF. The CDR3 region has the DNA TGCAGTGCGCCCAGCGTAGGATCCTACAATGAGCAGTTCTTC.